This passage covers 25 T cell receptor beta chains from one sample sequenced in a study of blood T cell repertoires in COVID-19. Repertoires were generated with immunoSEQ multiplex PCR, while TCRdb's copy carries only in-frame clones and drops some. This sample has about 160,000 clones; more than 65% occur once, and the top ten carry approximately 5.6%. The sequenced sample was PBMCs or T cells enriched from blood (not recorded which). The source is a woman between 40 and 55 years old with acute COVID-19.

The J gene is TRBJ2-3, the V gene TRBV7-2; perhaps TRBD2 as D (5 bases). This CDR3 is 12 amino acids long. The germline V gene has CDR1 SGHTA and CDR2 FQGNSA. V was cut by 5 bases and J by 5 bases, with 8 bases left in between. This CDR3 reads CASSRGLDTQYF. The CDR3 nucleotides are TGTGCCAGCAGCCGAGGGCTAGATACGCAGTATTTT.

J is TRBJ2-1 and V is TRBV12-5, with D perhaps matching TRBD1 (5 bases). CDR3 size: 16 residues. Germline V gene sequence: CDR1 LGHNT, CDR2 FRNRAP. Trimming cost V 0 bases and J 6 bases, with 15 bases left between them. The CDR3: CASGLVMGLVANEQFF. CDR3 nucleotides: TGTGCTAGTGGTTTGGTAATGGGGCTAGTGGCCAATGAGCAGTTCTTC.

The CDR3 DNA reads TGCGCCAGCACGCAACTAGCGGGAGGTGAGGAGACCCAGTACTTC. Translation gives CASTQLAGGEETQYF. The genes are TRBV5-1 and TRBJ2-5; 12 bases map to TRBD2. Germline lookup yields CDR1 SGHRS and CDR2 YFSETQ. The junction had 8 bases not matched to a gene; V was cut back by 6 bases and J by 5 bases. CDR3 length: 15 residues.

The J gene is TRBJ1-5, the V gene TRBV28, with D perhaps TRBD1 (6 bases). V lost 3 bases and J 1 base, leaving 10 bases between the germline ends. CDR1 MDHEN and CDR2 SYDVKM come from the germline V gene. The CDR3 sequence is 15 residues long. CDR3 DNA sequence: TGTGCCAGCAGTTTGGGTCAGGGGAGCAATCAGCCCCAGCATTTT. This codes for CASSLGQGSNQPQHF.

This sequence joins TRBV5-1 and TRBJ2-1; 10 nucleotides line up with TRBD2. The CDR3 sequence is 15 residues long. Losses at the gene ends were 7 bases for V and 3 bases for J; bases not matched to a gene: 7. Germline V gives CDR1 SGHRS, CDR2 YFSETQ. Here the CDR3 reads CASGLAGASYNEQFF. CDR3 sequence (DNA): TGCGCCAGCGGCCTAGCGGGAGCTAGCTACAATGAGCAGTTCTTC.

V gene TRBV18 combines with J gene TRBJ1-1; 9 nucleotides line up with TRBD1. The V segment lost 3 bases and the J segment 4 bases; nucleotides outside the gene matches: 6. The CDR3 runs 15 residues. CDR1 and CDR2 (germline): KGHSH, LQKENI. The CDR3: CASSPPGQGVTEAFF. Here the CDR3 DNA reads TGTGCCAGCTCACCCCCGGGACAGGGCGTCACTGAAGCTTTCTTT.

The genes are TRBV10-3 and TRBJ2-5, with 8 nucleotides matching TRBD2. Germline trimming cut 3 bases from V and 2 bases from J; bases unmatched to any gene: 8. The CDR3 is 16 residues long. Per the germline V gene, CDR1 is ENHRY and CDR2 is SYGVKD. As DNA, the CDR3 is TGTGCCATCAGTGACGGGGGGGACGCAGGTCAAGAGACCCAGTACTTC. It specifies CAISDGGDAGQETQYF.

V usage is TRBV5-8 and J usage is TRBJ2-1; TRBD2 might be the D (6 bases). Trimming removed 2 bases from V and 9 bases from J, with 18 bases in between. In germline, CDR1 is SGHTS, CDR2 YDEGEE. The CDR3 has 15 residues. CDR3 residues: CASSLTWRGGSEQFF. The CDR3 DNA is TGTGCCAGCAGCTTAACTTGGAGGGGCGGAAGTGAGCAGTTCTTC.

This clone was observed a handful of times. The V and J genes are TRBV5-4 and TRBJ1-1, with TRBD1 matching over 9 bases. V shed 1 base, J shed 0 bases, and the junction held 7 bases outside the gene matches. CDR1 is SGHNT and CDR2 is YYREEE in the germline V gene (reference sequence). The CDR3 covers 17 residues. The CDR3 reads CASSLPTGGELNTEAFF. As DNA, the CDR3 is TGTGCCAGCAGCTTGCCCACAGGGGGCGAACTGAACACTGAAGCTTTCTTT.

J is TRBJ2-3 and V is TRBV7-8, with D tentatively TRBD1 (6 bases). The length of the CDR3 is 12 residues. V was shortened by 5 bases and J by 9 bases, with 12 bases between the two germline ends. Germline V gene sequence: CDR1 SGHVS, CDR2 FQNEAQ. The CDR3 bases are TGTGCCAGCAGCAATAGACAGGAGACGCAGTATTTT. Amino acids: CASSNRQETQYF.

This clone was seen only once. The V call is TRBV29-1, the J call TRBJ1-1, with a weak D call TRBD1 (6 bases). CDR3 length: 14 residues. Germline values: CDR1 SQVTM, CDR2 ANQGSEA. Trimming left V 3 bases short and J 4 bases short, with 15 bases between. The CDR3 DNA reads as TGCAGCGTTGAGGGCCCAGGGGAAGTCACTGAAGCTTTCTTT. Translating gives CSVEGPGEVTEAFF.

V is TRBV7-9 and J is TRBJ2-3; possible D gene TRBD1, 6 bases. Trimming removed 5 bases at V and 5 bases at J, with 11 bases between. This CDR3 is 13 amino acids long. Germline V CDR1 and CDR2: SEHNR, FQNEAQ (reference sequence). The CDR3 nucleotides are TGTGCCAGCAGCAGATCAGGGGTAGATACGCAGTATTTT. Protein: CASSRSGVDTQYF. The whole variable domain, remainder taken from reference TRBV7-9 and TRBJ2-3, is DTGVSQNPRHKITKRGQNVTFRCDPISEHNRLYWYRQTLGQGPEFLTYFQNEAQLEKSRLLSDRFSAERPKGSFSTLEIQRTEQGDSAMYLCASSRSGVDTQYFGPGTRLTVL.

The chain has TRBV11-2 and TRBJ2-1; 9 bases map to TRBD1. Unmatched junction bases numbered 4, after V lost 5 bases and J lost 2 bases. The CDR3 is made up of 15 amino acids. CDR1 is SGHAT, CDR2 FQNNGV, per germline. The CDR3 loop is CASSTGQGPYNEQFF. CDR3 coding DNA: TGTGCCAGCAGCACGGGACAGGGCCCCTACAATGAGCAGTTCTTC.

CDR3 protein: CASSQEQGATEAFF. CDR3 coding DNA: TGCGCCAGCAGCCAAGAGCAGGGGGCCACTGAAGCTTTCTTT. The V and J genes are TRBV4-1 and TRBJ1-1, with TRBD1 matching 8 bases. After removal of 0 bases from V and 4 bases from J, the junction contained 1 base not matched to a gene. Germline loops: CDR1 MGHRA, CDR2 YSYEKL. The CDR3 covers 14 residues.

The DNA for the CDR3 is TGTGCCAGCAGCTTAGTATTAGGCGGAGAAGCTTTCTTT. Amino acids: CASSLVLGGEAFF. This chain joins TRBV7-2 and TRBJ1-1; no clear D gene. Germline CDR1 reads SGHTA; CDR2 reads FQGNSA. CDR3 size: 13 residues. Trimming stripped 1 base from V and 8 bases from J, with 11 bases between.

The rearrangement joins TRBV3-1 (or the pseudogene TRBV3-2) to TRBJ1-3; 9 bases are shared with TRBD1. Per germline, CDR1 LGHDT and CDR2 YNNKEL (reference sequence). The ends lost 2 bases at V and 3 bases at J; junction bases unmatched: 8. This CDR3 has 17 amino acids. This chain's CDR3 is CASSQRSRTGVGNTIYF. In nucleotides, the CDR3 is TGTGCCAGCAGCCAAAGGTCAAGGACAGGGGTTGGAAACACCATATATTTT.

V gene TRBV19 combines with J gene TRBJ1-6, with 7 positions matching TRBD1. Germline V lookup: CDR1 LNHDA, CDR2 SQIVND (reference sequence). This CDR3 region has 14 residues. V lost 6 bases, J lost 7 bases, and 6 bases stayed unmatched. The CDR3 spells CASRKGARNSPLHF. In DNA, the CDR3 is TGTGCCAGTAGAAAGGGGGCGCGGAATTCACCCCTCCACTTT. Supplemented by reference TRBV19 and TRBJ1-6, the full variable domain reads DGGITQSPKYLFRKEGQNVTLSCEQNLNHDAMYWYRQDPGQGLRLIYYSQIVNDFQKGDIAEGYSVSREKKESFPLTVTSAQKNPTAFYLCASRKGARNSPLHFGNGTRLTVT.

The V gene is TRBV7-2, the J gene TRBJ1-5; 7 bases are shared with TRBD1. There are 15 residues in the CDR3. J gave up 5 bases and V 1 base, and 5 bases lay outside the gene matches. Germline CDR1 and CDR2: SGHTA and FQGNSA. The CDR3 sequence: CASSLVGTEDQPQHF. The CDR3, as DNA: TGTGCCAGCAGCTTAGTAGGGACAGAGGATCAGCCCCAGCATTTT.

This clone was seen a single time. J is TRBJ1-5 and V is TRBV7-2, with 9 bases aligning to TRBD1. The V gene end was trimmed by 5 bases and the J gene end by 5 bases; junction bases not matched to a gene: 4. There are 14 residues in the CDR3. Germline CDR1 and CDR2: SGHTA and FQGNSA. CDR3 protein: CASSEDRGDQPQHF. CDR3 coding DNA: TGTGCCAGCAGCGAAGACAGGGGGGATCAGCCCCAGCATTTT.

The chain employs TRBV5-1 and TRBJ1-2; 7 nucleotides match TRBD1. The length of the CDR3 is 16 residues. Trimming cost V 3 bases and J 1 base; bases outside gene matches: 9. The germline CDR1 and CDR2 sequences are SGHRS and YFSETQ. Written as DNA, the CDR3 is TGCGCCAGCAGCTGGGGGACAGCCAATTTTAACTATGGCTACACCTTC. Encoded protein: CASSWGTANFNYGYTF. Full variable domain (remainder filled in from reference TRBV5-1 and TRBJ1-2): KAGVTQTPRYLIKTRGQQVTLSCSPISGHRSVSWYQQTPGQGLQFLFEYFSETQRNKGNFPGRFSGRQFSNSRSEMNVSTLELGDSALYLCASSWGTANFNYGYTFGSGTRLTVV.

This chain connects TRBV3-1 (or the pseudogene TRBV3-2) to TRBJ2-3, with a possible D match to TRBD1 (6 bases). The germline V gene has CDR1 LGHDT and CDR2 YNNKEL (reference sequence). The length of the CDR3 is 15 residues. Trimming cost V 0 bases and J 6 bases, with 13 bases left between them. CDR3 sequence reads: CASSQEGALWDTQYF. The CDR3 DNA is TGTGCCAGCAGCCAAGAGGGGGCCCTTTGGGATACGCAGTATTTT.

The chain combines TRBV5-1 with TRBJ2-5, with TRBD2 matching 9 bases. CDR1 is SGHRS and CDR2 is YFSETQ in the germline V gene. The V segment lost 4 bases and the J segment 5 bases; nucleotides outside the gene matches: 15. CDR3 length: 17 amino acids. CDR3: CASSTLPSGTAVETQYF. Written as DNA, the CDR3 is TGCGCCAGCAGCACTCTCCCTAGCGGGACCGCGGTGGAGACCCAGTACTTC.

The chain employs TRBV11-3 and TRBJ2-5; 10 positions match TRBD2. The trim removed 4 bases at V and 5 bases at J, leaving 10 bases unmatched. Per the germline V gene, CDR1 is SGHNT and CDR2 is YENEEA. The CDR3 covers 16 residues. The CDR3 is CASSSYLAGVTETQYF. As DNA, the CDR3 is TGTGCCAGCAGCTCCTACCTAGCGGGAGTGACCGAGACCCAGTACTTC.

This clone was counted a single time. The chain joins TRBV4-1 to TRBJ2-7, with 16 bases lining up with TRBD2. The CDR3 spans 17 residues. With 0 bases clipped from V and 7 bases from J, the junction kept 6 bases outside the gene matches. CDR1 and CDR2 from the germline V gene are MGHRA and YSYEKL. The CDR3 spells CASSQDPGLAGGREQYF. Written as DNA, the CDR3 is TGCGCCAGCAGCCAAGATCCGGGACTAGCGGGAGGGAGGGAGCAGTACTTC.

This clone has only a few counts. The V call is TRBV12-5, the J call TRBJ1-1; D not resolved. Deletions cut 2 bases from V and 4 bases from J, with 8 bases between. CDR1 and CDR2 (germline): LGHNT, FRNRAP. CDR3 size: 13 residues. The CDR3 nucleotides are TGTGCTAGTGGTTTGTTCCCGGGCACTGAAGCTTTCTTT. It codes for CASGLFPGTEAFF.